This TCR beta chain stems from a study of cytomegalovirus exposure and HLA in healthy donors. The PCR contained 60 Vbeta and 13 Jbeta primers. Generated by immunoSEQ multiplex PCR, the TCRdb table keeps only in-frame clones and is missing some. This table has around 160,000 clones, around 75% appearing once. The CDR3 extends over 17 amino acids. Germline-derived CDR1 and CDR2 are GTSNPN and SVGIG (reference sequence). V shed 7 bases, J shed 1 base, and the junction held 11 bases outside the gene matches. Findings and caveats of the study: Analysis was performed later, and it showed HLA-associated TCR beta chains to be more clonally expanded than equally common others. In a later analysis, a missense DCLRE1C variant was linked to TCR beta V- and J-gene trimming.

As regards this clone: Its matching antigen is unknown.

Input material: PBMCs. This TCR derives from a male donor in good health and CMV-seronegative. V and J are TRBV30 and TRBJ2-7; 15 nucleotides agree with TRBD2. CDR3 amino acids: CAFFPGLAGGGSYEQYF. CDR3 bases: TGTGCCTTTTTCCCGGGACTAGCGGGAGGAGGGTCCTACGAGCAGTACTTC.